This paragraph covers one T cell receptor (beta chain) sequence. Here immunoSEQ multiplex PCR was the method, and the copy in TCRdb shows in-frame clones only, minus some. This table holds about 280,000 clones, approximately 91% found once. The entry originates in a study of blood T cell repertoires in COVID-19. The ends lost 4 bases at V and 6 bases at J; junction bases unmatched: 7. The CDR3 has 14 residues. Germline V gene data show CDR1 as SGHNT and CDR2 as YYREEE (reference sequence). The rearrangement uses TRBV5-4 and TRBJ2-3, with TRBD1 matching 8 bases. The TCR originated in a man in his late teens or twenties with active or convalescent COVID-19. The sample consisted of peripheral blood. The CDR3, as DNA: TGTGCCAGCAGCACGAGGACAGGGATTGATACGCAGTATTTT. Its translation is CASSTRTGIDTQYF.